The 12 T cell receptor beta chains presented below share a single source sample, sequenced in a study of T cell changes during pregnancy in multiple sclerosis. TCRdb's table, derived via immunoSEQ multiplex PCR, lists solely in-frame clones and lacks some. The sample includes some 67,000 clones, 92% of them seen just once. Sequencing was performed on peripheral blood, taken after pregnancy. Every receptor here comes from a female donor with multiple sclerosis, enrolled in a pregnancy study.

This chain joins TRBV4-1 and TRBJ1-5; the match to TRBD1 covers 8 bases. The germline gives CDR1 MGHRA, CDR2 YSYEKL. The CDR3 spans 14 residues. The V gene end was trimmed by 4 bases and the J gene end by 5 bases; junction bases not matched to a gene: 4. The CDR3, as DNA: TGCGCCAGCAGCCGAGAACAGGGGGATCAGCCCCAGCATTTT. Translated, it gives CASSREQGDQPQHF.

The CDR3 coding sequence is TGTGCCAGCATTGGCTCCTATGGCTACACCTTC. It translates to CASIGSYGYTF. The chain carries TRBV25-1 and TRBJ1-2; D is uncertain. The length of the CDR3 is 11 residues. Germline CDR1 reads MGHDK; CDR2 reads SYGVNS. The V end lost 7 bases, the J end lost 4 bases, and 7 bases lay between the germline ends.

V is TRBV7-3 and J is TRBJ2-1; 9 positions match TRBD1. V shed 6 bases and J 7 bases; nucleotides not matched to a gene: 4. Germline assignment: CDR1 SGHTA and CDR2 FQGTGA. The CDR3 sequence is 13 residues long. CDR3 region: CASSKGQGNEQFF. The DNA for the CDR3 is TGTGCCAGCAGTAAGGGACAGGGTAATGAGCAGTTCTTC.

J is TRBJ2-1 and V is TRBV10-3; the match to TRBD2 covers 10 bases. V dropped 4 bases and J dropped 6; count of bases not matched to a gene: 6. CDR1 and CDR2 from the germline V gene are ENHRY and SYGVKD. The CDR3 totals 15 residues. The CDR3 sequence: CAISGGSGRFNEQFF. As DNA, the CDR3 is TGTGCCATCAGTGGGGGTAGCGGGAGGTTCAATGAGCAGTTCTTC.

V and J are TRBV4-1 and TRBJ1-1; D remains unclear. Germline-derived CDR1 and CDR2 are MGHRA and YSYEKL. This CDR3 has 14 amino acids. Trimming took 0 bases from V and 2 from J, leaving 7 bases between them. CDR3 in DNA: TGCGCCAGCAGCCAAGAATCCAGAAACACTGAAGCTTTCTTT. Protein product: CASSQESRNTEAFF.

The chain carries TRBV11-1 and TRBJ1-1; the D is unclear. Trimming took off 3 bases at V and 1 base at J, with 12 bases between the two ends. CDR3 length: 15 amino acids. Germline V gene data show CDR1 as SGHAT and CDR2 as FQDESV (reference sequence). The chain's CDR3 is CASSFWSVSNTEAFF. CDR3 sequence (DNA): TGTGCCAGCAGCTTCTGGTCGGTCTCGAACACTGAAGCTTTCTTT.

The V and J genes are TRBV18 and TRBJ2-1, with 9 bases aligning to TRBD1. This CDR3 is 14 amino acids long. J lost 9 bases, V lost 3 bases, and 6 bases had no gene match. Looked up from germline, CDR1 is KGHSH and CDR2 is LQKENI. CDR3 coding DNA: TGTGCCAGCTCACCGGGCACAGGGGGCAGTGAGCAGTTCTTC. It is translated as CASSPGTGGSEQFF.

With regard to this clone: At one of its ends the junction is not consistent with the germline gene, which may arise from a read error. The gene calls are TRBV2 and TRBJ2-1, with 7 positions matching TRBD2. Germline V gene sequence: CDR1 SNHLY, CDR2 FYNNEI. CDR3 length: 10 residues. The CDR3 is CARGAGKEIF. The CDR3 coding sequence is TGTGCCAGGGGAGCGGGGAAGGAGATCTTC.

The chain is built from TRBV5-5 and TRBJ2-7, with 8 bases matching TRBD2. Germline V lookup: CDR1 SGHKS, CDR2 YYEKEE (reference sequence). V shed 3 bases, J shed 0 bases, and the junction held 8 bases outside the gene matches. The CDR3 is made up of 16 amino acids. The CDR3 reads CASSSLSGVSSYEQYF. The CDR3 DNA reads as TGTGCCAGCAGCTCCCTTAGCGGGGTAAGCTCCTACGAGCAGTACTTC.

Here the CDR3 DNA reads TGCGCCAGCAGTGAGACTGCCAAATCCGAGCAGTACTTC. Its protein is CASSETAKSEQYF. The chain is built from TRBV10-1 and TRBJ2-7, with D unclear. The V gene's germline CDR1 is WNHNN and CDR2 SYGVQD (reference sequence). Trimming took off 2 bases at V and 6 bases at J, with 11 bases between the two ends. CDR3 size: 13 residues.

CDR3 loop: CASSPRTGSINEQFF. CDR3 bases: TGTGCCAGCAGTCCCCGGACGGGGAGTATAAATGAGCAGTTCTTC. V usage is TRBV27 and J usage is TRBJ2-1; D is possibly TRBD2 (5 bases). V was clipped by 5 bases and J by 7 bases, with 18 bases between them. Germline loops: CDR1 MNHEY, CDR2 SMNVEV (reference sequence). The CDR3 totals 15 residues.

This clone appeared once. The chain carries TRBV28 and TRBJ1-5; no clear D gene. In germline, CDR1 is MDHEN, CDR2 SYDVKM. CDR3 size: 15 residues. V was shortened by 1 base and J by 9 bases, with 16 bases between the two germline ends. In DNA, the CDR3 is TGTGCCAGCAGTTTATCATCATTCCTTGAGAGGCCCCAGCATTTT. Amino acid sequence: CASSLSSFLERPQHF.